The 27 T cell receptor beta chains given below trace back to one sample, sequenced in a study of blood T cells in healthy people across ages. Primed by a sample-barcoded 5' primer and a J-beta primer mix, a second PCR proceeded for about 7 to 11 cycles. Each CDR3 protein is one row after TCRdb ran MiXCR on the 5' RACE reads. In the table there are roughly 1.7 million distinct CDR3 sequences, about 35% of which are singletons. Sequencing was carried out using blood. The receptor set was obtained from a woman in her twenties or thirties in good health.

This clonotype has only a few counts. V and J are TRBV6-5 and TRBJ2-7; D uncertain. The tail of the sequence fits TRBJ2-5 better, so the J call may be wrong. The CDR3 is 12 amino acids. Per germline, CDR1 MNHEY and CDR2 SVGAGI. CDR3 nucleotide sequence: TGTGCCAGCAGTCCGGATCGTAAGACCCAGTACTTC. It encodes CASSPDRKTQYF.

The V gene is TRBV20-1, the J gene TRBJ2-3; 12 bases are a match to TRBD2. V lost 6 bases to trimming and J lost 5 bases; unmatched junction nucleotides: 6. From germline, CDR1 is DFQATT and CDR2 SNEGSKA (reference sequence). This CDR3 comprises 14 residues. CDR3 in amino acids: CSAELAGGKDTQYF. The CDR3 bases are TGCAGTGCCGAACTAGCGGGGGGTAAAGATACGCAGTATTTT.

This clonotype was counted only a few times. The V and J genes are TRBV7-9 and TRBJ2-3; 10 nucleotides agree with TRBD1. Germline V gives CDR1 SEHNR, CDR2 FQNEAQ (reference sequence). J was trimmed by 11 bases and V by 4 bases; bases with no gene match: 12. The CDR3 extends over 15 amino acids. DNA of the CDR3: TGTGCCAGCAGCTCGATCTCCCGGACAGGGGGTGGGCAGTATTTT. Protein: CASSSISRTGGGQYF.

The rearrangement links TRBV4-1 to TRBJ2-1; 9 bases match TRBD1. After removal of 1 base from V and 8 bases from J, the junction contained 15 bases not matched to a gene. Germline V CDR1 and CDR2: MGHRA, YSYEKL. This CDR3 comprises 18 residues. The CDR3, as DNA: TGCGCCAGCAGCCAAGCCCGGACAGGGGTGGTGGGTGAGGATGAGCAGTTCTTC. This codes for CASSQARTGVVGEDEQFF.

The sample holds a few counts of this clonotype. CDR3 loop: CASSTGGLATNEQFF. DNA of the CDR3: TGTGCCAGCAGCACAGGGGGACTAGCTACTAATGAGCAGTTCTTC. The gene calls are TRBV12-3 or TRBV12-4 and TRBJ2-1, with D possibly matching TRBD2 (9 bases). The V and J ends lost 6 bases and 7 bases respectively, with 19 bases between them. CDR3 length: 15 residues.

This clonotype was seen ten or more times. The rearrangement joins TRBV11-2 to TRBJ2-5; TRBD1 is a possible D gene (6 bases). Between the trimmed V and J ends, which lost 4 bases and 5 bases, there was a span of 11 bases. The germline gives CDR1 SGHAT, CDR2 FQNNGV. The CDR3 runs to 13 residues. In DNA, the CDR3 is TGTGCCAGCAGCTATACAGGGCTGGAGACCCAGTACTTC. It specifies CASSYTGLETQYF.

The chain's CDR3 is CASSQGTLGGTEAFF. Written as DNA, the CDR3 is TGTGCCAGCAGCCAAGGTACGCTTGGGGGCACTGAAGCTTTCTTT. The gene calls are TRBV3-1 and TRBJ1-1; D is perhaps TRBD1 (5 bases). This CDR3 spans 15 amino acids. Trimming removed 1 base from V and 4 bases from J, with 13 bases in between. Looked up from germline, CDR1 is LGHDT and CDR2 is YNNKEL (reference sequence).

For this clonotype: One end of the junction fails to match germline, which may point to a read error. The V call is TRBV10-3, the J call TRBJ2-1, with D perhaps matching TRBD2 (7 bases). The germline gives CDR1 ENHRY, CDR2 SYGVKD. This CDR3 is built from 20 residues. This CDR3 is CATRTASFLADKRAYSEQFF. DNA for the CDR3: TGTGCCACGCGGACAGCCTCCTTCCTAGCGGACAAGAGGGCCTACAGTGAGCAGTTCTTC.

The chain has TRBV6-1 and TRBJ2-2; no firm D call. Germline V gives CDR1 MNHNS, CDR2 SASEGT. Trimming removed 6 bases from V and 8 bases from J, with 13 bases in between. CDR3 size: 13 residues. The CDR3 sequence is CASRPDLRGELFF. Here the CDR3 DNA reads TGTGCCAGCAGACCTGACTTACGGGGGGAGCTGTTTTTT.

The chain couples TRBV11-2 to TRBJ2-1; 8 bases fit TRBD2. There are 15 residues in the CDR3. Germline CDR1 reads SGHAT; CDR2 reads FQNNGV. V trimming: 7 bases; J trimming: 0 bases; junction bases outside the gene matches: 5. The CDR3 sequence: CASTDSGVSYNEQFF. The DNA for the CDR3 is TGTGCCAGCACCGATAGCGGGGTCTCCTACAATGAGCAGTTCTTC.

This sequence joins TRBV5-1 and TRBJ1-3, with TRBD1 as a possible D gene (6 bases). The CDR3 sequence is 15 residues long. Germline V gene sequence: CDR1 SGHRS, CDR2 YFSETQ. Trimming left V 4 bases short and J 1 base short, with 12 bases between. DNA for the CDR3: TGCGCCAGCAGCATCGACAGGTCTTCTGGAAACACCATATATTTT. Encoded protein: CASSIDRSSGNTIYF. The full variable domain, rest sourced from reference TRBV5-1 and TRBJ1-3, is KAGVTQTPRYLIKTRGQQVTLSCSPISGHRSVSWYQQTPGQGLQFLFEYFSETQRNKGNFPGRFSGRQFSNSRSEMNVSTLELGDSALYLCASSIDRSSGNTIYFGEGSWLTVV.

The chain combines TRBV27 with TRBJ2-5; the match to TRBD2 covers 9 bases. The CDR3 is 15 amino acids. Germline V gene lookup returns CDR1 MNHEY and CDR2 SMNVEV (reference sequence). Unmatched junction bases numbered 3, after V lost 4 bases and J lost 0 bases. The CDR3 region has the DNA TGTGCCAGCAGTTATCTAGCGGGAAACCAAGAGACCCAGTACTTC. It codes for CASSYLAGNQETQYF.

This clonotype was found a few times. The chain recombines TRBV12-5 with TRBJ2-7, with D possibly called TRBD1 or TRBD2 (5 bases each). Between the trimmed V and J ends, which lost 7 bases and 2 bases, there was a span of 15 bases. The CDR3 spans 14 residues. The germline gives CDR1 LGHNT, CDR2 FRNRAP. Here the CDR3 reads CASASGRRPYEQYF. The CDR3, as DNA: TGTGCTAGTGCCTCGGGACGGAGGCCCTACGAGCAGTACTTC.

The chain couples TRBV15 to TRBJ1-6, with 8 nucleotides matching TRBD1. Germline assignment: CDR1 LNHNV and CDR2 YYDKDF (reference sequence). This CDR3 comprises 16 residues. Germline trimming cut 1 base from V and 10 bases from J; bases unmatched to any gene: 9. The CDR3 spells CATSRGRTGRGSPLHF. The CDR3 DNA reads TGTGCCACCAGCAGAGGTCGGACAGGGCGGGGGTCACCCCTCCACTTT.

This clonotype was counted a few times. This chain uses TRBV11-2 with TRBJ2-7; 9 bases are shared with TRBD1. The germline V gene encodes CDR1 SGHAT and CDR2 FQNNGV. Trimming removed 0 bases from V and 2 bases from J; junction bases left unmatched: 8. The CDR3 is 17 residues long. The DNA for the CDR3 is TGTGCCAGCAGCTTAGAAACAGGGGGCTGGACCACCTACGAGCAGTACTTC. This encodes CASSLETGGWTTYEQYF.

In regard to this clonotype: Mismatch with germline at one junction end may stem from a read error. The chain joins TRBV20-1 to TRBJ1-1; tentatively, D is TRBD1 (5 bases). CDR1 is DFQATT and CDR2 is SNEGSKA in the germline V gene (reference sequence). The CDR3 has 12 residues. CDR3 sequence reads: CRASQGGAEAFF. The CDR3 nucleotides are TGCAGGGCTAGTCAGGGTGGGGCTGAAGCTTTCTTT.

This clonotype was counted only a few times. The chain combines TRBV15 with TRBJ2-3, with D perhaps matching TRBD2 (7 bases). The germline V gene encodes CDR1 LNHNV and CDR2 YYDKDF (reference sequence). V lost 2 bases and J 0 bases, leaving 12 bases between the germline ends. There are 16 residues in the CDR3. The CDR3 here is CATSRKGGTSTDTQYF. CDR3 DNA sequence: TGTGCCACCAGCAGAAAGGGGGGGACTAGCACAGATACGCAGTATTTT.

This clonotype showed up many times. The chain combines TRBV4-1 with TRBJ2-5; 9 bases line up with TRBD2. The CDR3 runs to 16 residues. In germline, CDR1 is MGHRA, CDR2 YSYEKL. V was clipped by 4 bases and J by 4 bases; unmatched bases: 10. The CDR3 nucleotides read TGCGCCAGCAGCCTCGAGCGGGGGGCCCCTCGAGAGACCCAGTACTTC. It is translated as CASSLERGAPRETQYF.

The chain combines TRBV2 with TRBJ1-5; D call uncertain. V was pared by 7 bases and J by 6 bases, with 13 bases between. There are 13 residues in the CDR3. Germline assignment: CDR1 SNHLY and CDR2 FYNNEI. The CDR3 sequence is CASNVGPTQPQHF. DNA for the CDR3: TGTGCCAGCAACGTAGGACCTACTCAGCCCCAGCATTTT.

CDR3 sequence: CATSGDPTNEQFF. The DNA of the CDR3 is TGTGCCACCAGCGGGGACCCTACAAATGAGCAGTTCTTC. The rearrangement uses TRBV24-1 and TRBJ2-1; D might be TRBD1 or TRBD2, each matching 5 bases. Germline CDR1 and CDR2: KGHDR and SFDVKD. The CDR3 loop spans 13 amino acids. The V and J ends lost 7 bases and 7 bases respectively, with 13 bases between them.

The chain links TRBV6-2 or TRBV6-3 to TRBJ2-1, with 13 bases matching TRBD2. This CDR3 comprises 16 residues. Looked up from germline, CDR1 is MNHEY and CDR2 is SVGEGT. Germline trimming cut 5 bases from V and 7 bases from J; bases unmatched to any gene: 8. The CDR3 region has the DNA TGTGCCAGCAGTACAGGACTAGCGGGAGTGGGGAATGAGCAGTTCTTC. It codes for CASSTGLAGVGNEQFF.

The sample holds a few counts of this clonotype. J is TRBJ2-1 and V is TRBV20-1; 12 bases agree with TRBD2. This CDR3 is built from 14 residues. V lost 4 bases and J lost 7; bases outside the gene matches: 5. The V gene's germline CDR1 is DFQATT and CDR2 SNEGSKA (reference sequence). This chain's CDR3 is CSATGTSGRNEQFF. CDR3 in DNA: TGCAGTGCTACCGGGACTAGCGGGCGTAATGAGCAGTTCTTC.

The rearrangement uses TRBV21-1 and TRBJ2-7. TRBV21-1 is listed as a pseudogene. This CDR3 has 16 amino acids. The CDR3 sequence is CASGKGRTGRTYEQYF. The CDR3 DNA is TGTGCCAGCGGCAAAGGGAGAACAGGGCGCACCTACGAGCAGTACTTC.

This chain connects TRBV28 to TRBJ1-5; no reliable D call. This CDR3 is built from 19 residues. Germline CDR1 and CDR2: MDHEN and SYDVKM. The V end lost 4 bases, the J end lost 1 base, and 23 bases lay between the germline ends. In nucleotides, the CDR3 is TGTGCCAGCAGTTCCTCCGTCATAGATAGAGTTAAGAGCAATCAGCCCCAGCATTTT. It codes for CASSSSVIDRVKSNQPQHF.

Concerning this clonotype itself: A read error may account for a junction end that differs from germline. This chain uses TRBV15 with TRBJ1-6, with D possibly matching TRBD1 (5 bases). CDR1 is LNHNV and CDR2 is YYDKDF in the germline V gene (reference sequence). This CDR3 is built from 18 residues. The CDR3 region has the DNA TGTACCACCAGCACGGACACAGGTGGGAGCTCCTATAATTCGCCCCTCCACTTT. This sequence encodes CTTSTDTGGSSYNSPLHF. The whole variable domain, remainder taken from reference TRBV15 and TRBJ1-6, is DAMVIQNPRYQVTQFGKPVTLSCSQTLNHNVMYWYQQKSSQAPKLLFHYYDKDFNNEADTPDNFQSRRPNTSFCFLDIRSPGLGDTAMYLCTTSTDTGGSSYNSPLHFGNGTRLTVT.

The chain recombines TRBV2 with TRBJ2-1; tentatively, D is TRBD1 (5 bases). Trimming stripped 1 base from V and 14 bases from J, with 15 bases between. Germline values: CDR1 SNHLY, CDR2 FYNNEI. The CDR3 covers 13 residues. The CDR3 DNA reads as TGTGCCAGCAGTGAAGTCACACCTCCACAGGAGTTCTTC. It yields the protein CASSEVTPPQEFF.

The CDR3: CASSLGRDHSSYEQYF. CDR3 in DNA: TGTGCCAGCAGCCTTGGAAGGGACCACAGCTCCTACGAGCAGTACTTC. The V call is TRBV5-4, the J call TRBJ2-7; D might be TRBD1 or TRBD2, each matching 5 bases. The V and J ends lost 4 bases and 0 bases respectively, with 17 bases between them. Germline CDR1 and CDR2: SGHNT and YYREEE (reference sequence). The CDR3 consists of 16 residues. The variable domain in full, completed from reference TRBV5-4 and TRBJ2-7, reads ETGVTQSPTHLIKTRGQQVTLRCSSQSGHNTVSWYQQALGQGPQFIFQYYREEENGRGNFPPRFSGLQFPNYSSELNVNALELDDSALYLCASSLGRDHSSYEQYFGPGTRLTVT.